The T cell receptor (beta chain) under discussion was sequenced for a study of blood T cell repertoires in COVID-19. For the study at large: Material from acute and convalescent COVID-19 was sourced from the United States, Italy and Spain. Nucleic acid was either cDNA or gDNA, and it came from T cells, B-cell-depleted T cells, or PBMCs.

Methods used by the authors: The assay estimated nucleated cells by amplifying reference gene primers. Method: immunoSEQ multiplex PCR; TCRdb's copy keeps in-frame clones and lacks some. For V, J and clone size, that table is used; D and trimming come from the DNA. Among tens of thousands of clones listed, 88% were seen once. V lost 7 bases to trimming and J lost 5 bases, with 9 bases between them. The CDR3 sequence is 11 residues long. Germline CDR1 reads PRHDT; CDR2 reads FYEKMQ (reference sequence). In its sample, this clone was seen a few times. Sequenced sample: peripheral blood. The chain uses TRBV13 and TRBJ2-7, with D perhaps TRBD1 (5 bases). This clonotype was obtained from a woman older than 75 with active COVID-19. The CDR3 bases are TGTGCCAGCACCAGGGTCGACGAGCAGTACTTC. Its translation is CASTRVDEQYF.